Sequencing of this T cell receptor (beta chain) was carried out in a study of blood T cell repertoires in COVID-19 (dated by TCRdb to 2020 to 2021). Notes on the research overall: Collaborator samples came from the United States, Italy and Spain and covered acute and convalescent phases of COVID-19. The material from the prospective study consisted of cDNA or gDNA derived from T cells, B-cell-depleted T cells, or PBMCs. Deeply sampled blood TCRbeta repertoires from subjects exposed to, actively infected with, or recovered from COVID-19 were included in the dataset. The repertoires were released in a freely available public database intended as a resource for research on the immune response to SARS-CoV-2. Samples came from the ongoing ImmuneRACE study (first 160 participants) plus 1,254 subjects from 6 global collaborators. The sample metadata nearly always contained a de-identified subject ID, COVID-19 status, age in years and sex. HLA class I and class II types, where available, came from metadata supplied by the sample provider rather than from assay-based typing. The investigation overall reported the following: How much clinical and demographic metadata was included differed by source and by participant, and the metadata was provided uncurated.

Worth noting for this clone: No cognate antigen has been identified for it. Base qualities are not recorded, but no much larger clone differs from it by a single base.

Taken from the germline V gene, the CDR1 and CDR2 loops are SGDLS and YYNGEE. The trim is 0 bases for V and 11 bases for J, with a gap of 12 bases between the germline ends. The CDR3 spans 14 residues, from the cysteine through the phenylalanine. The CDR3 DNA has 42 bases and is translated from base 1. TCRbeta CDR3 regions were amplified from genomic DNA by means of the immunoSEQ Assay, a bias-controlled multiplex PCR. For the original study's pipeline: The number of nucleated cells in each sample was estimated by amplification of reference gene primers within the assay. Sequence reads were collapsed and filtered to measure the absolute abundance of every unique TCRbeta CDR3 rearrangement. For each sample, productive Simpson clonality was calculated by taking the square root of Simpson's diversity index across productive rearrangements. The clones in this table, taken by TCRdb from immuneACCESS, are in-frame only. Not every clone is retained; where verified, under half of the shortfall comes from an unresolved V gene, and the cause of the rest is unknown. The D gene and trimming were derived from the DNA, and the V and J assignments and clone size from that table. Here the sample has under 300,000 clones; about four fifths occur a single time. Of the sample, more than 1.5% falls within the top ten clones.

A second Seattle source provided samples from volunteer blood donors who had recovered from COVID-19. Each collaborating institution followed its own protocols to collect whole blood in K2EDTA tubes. For TCRbeta analysis, collaborators shipped samples as frozen whole blood, isolated PBMCs, or DNA extracted from either of those sample types. The chain links TRBV9 with TRBJ1-6, and possibly TRBD1, on 6 matching bases. The sample consisted of peripheral blood. The TCR was taken from a woman aged 40 to 50 who had recovered from COVID-19. The sequenced DNA: TGTGCCAGCAGCGTAGATGCAGGGGCGACACCCCTCCACTTT. Protein translation: CASSVDAGATPLHF.